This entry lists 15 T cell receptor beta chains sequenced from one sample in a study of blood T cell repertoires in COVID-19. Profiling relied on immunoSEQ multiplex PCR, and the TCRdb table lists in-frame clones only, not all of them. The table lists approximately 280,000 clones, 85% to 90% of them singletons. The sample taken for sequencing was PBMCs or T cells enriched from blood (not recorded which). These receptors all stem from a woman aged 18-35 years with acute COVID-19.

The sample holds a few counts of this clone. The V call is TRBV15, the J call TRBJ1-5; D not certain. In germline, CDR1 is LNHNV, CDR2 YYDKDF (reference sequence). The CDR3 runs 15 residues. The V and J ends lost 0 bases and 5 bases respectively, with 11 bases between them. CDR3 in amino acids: CATSRDRQHYQPQHF. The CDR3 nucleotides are TGTGCCACCAGCAGAGACAGGCAACACTATCAGCCCCAGCATTTT.

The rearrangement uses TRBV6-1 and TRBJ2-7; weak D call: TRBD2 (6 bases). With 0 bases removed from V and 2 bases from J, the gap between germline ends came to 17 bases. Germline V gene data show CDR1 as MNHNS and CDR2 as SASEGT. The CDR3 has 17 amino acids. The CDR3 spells CASSEAVSSSAPYEQYF. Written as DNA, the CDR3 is TGTGCCAGCAGTGAAGCGGTGAGCTCTAGCGCGCCCTACGAGCAGTACTTC.

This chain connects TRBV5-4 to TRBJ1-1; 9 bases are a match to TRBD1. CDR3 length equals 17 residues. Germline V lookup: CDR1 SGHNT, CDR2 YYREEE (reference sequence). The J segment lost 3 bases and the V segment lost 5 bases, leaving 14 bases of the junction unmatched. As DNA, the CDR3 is TGTGCCAGCAGAAAAGGACAGGGGAAAACGTCCCACACTGAAGCTTTCTTT. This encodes CASRKGQGKTSHTEAFF.

The chain's CDR3 is CASRPGTSQAQYF. CDR3 nucleotides: TGTGCCAGCAGACCCGGGACTAGCCAAGCGCAGTATTTT. This rearrangement joins TRBV12-3 or TRBV12-4 to TRBJ2-3; TRBD2 agrees at 9 bases. V was pared by 6 bases and J by 10 bases, with 8 bases of the junction left unmatched. The CDR3 totals 13 residues.

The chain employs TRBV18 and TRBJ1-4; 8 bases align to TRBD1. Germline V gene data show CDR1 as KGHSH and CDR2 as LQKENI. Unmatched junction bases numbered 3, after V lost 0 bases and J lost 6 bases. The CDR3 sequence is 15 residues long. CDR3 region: CASSPPGTGYEKLFF. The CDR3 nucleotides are TGTGCCAGCTCACCACCAGGGACAGGATATGAAAAACTGTTTTTT.

The CDR3 DNA reads as TGTGCCAGCAGTTTAAGTCTAGGTGCCAATGAGCAGTTCTTC. This translates into CASSLSLGANEQFF. The chain links TRBV28 to TRBJ2-1; D not certain. V lost 2 bases and J lost 6, with 11 bases in between. This CDR3 comprises 14 residues. Per the germline V gene, CDR1 is MDHEN and CDR2 is SYDVKM.

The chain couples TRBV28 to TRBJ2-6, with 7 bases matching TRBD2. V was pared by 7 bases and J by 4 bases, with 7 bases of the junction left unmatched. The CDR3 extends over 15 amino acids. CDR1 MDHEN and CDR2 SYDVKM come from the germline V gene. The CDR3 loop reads CASTPGGVGANVLTF. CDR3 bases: TGTGCCAGCACCCCTGGGGGGGTCGGGGCCAACGTCCTGACTTTC.

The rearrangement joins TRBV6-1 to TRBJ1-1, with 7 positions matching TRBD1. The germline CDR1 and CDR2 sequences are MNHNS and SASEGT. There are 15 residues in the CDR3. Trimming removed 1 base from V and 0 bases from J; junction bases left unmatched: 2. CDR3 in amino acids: CASSEDRGMNTEAFF. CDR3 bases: TGTGCCAGCAGTGAAGACAGGGGAATGAACACTGAAGCTTTCTTT.

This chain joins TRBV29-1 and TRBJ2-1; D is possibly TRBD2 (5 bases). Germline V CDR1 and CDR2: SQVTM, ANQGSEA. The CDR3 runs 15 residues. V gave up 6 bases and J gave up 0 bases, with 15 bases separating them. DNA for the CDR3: TGCAGCGTACGGGAAAGGGCTAGCTCCTACAATGAGCAGTTCTTC. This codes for CSVRERASSYNEQFF.

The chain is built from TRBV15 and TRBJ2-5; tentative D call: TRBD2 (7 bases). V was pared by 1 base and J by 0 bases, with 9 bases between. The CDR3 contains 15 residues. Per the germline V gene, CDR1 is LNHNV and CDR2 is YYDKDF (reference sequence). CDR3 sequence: CATSRGGGDQETQYF. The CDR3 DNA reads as TGTGCCACCAGCAGAGGAGGGGGGGACCAAGAGACCCAGTACTTC.

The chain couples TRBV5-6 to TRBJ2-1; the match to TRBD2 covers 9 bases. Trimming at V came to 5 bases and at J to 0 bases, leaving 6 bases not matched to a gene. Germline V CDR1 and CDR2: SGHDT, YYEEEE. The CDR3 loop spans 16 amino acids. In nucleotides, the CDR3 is TGTGCCAGCAGTGGCGGGAGGGGGAGCTCCTACAATGAGCAGTTCTTC. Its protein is CASSGGRGSSYNEQFF.

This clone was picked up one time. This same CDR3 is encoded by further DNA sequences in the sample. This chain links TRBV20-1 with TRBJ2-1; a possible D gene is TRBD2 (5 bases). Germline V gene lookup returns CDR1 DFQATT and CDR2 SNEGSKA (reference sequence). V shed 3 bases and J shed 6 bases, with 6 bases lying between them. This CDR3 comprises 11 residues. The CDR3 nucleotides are TGCAGTGCTAGCCGGGGCAATGAGCAGTTCTTC. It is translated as CSASRGNEQFF.

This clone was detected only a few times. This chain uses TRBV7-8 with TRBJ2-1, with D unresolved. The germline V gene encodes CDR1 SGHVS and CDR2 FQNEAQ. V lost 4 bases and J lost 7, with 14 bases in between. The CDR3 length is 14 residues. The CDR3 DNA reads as TGTGCCAGCAGCTCCTGGCGGCAGAAAAATGAGCAGTTCTTC. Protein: CASSSWRQKNEQFF.

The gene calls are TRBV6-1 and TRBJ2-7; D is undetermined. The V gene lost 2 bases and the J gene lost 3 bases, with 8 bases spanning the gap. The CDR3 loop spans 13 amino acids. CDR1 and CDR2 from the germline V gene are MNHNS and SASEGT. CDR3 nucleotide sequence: TGTGCCAGCAGTGAACTTAGCTACTACGAGCAGTACTTC. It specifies CASSELSYYEQYF.

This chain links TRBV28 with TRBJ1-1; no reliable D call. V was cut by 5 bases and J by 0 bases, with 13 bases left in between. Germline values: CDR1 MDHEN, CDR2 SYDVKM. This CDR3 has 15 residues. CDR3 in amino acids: CASSPIGGMNTEAFF. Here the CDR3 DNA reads TGTGCCAGCAGTCCCATCGGAGGGATGAACACTGAAGCTTTCTTT.